This TCR beta chain was recovered during a study of blood T cell repertoires in COVID-19. Study-wide context: Samples taken during acute and convalescent COVID-19 were collected in the United States, Italy and Spain. T cells, B-cell-depleted T cells, or PBMCs supplied cDNA or gDNA.

The CDR3 length is 13 residues. Germline V gene data show CDR1 as GTSNPN and CDR2 as SVGIG (reference sequence). Trimming at V came to 4 bases and at J to 5 bases, leaving 4 bases not matched to a gene. The repertoire was sequenced with immunoSEQ multiplex PCR; TCRdb's copy has only in-frame clones and lacks some. Seen here are under 120,000 clones, over 75% observed once, and the top ten hold about 32%. This chain links TRBV30 with TRBJ1-2; TRBD1 aligns across 10 bases. The receptor was isolated from a woman older than 75 with acute or convalescent COVID-19. The sequencing sample was made of peripheral blood. The CDR3 bases are TGTGCCTGGACCCGGGACAGGGGTTATGGCTACACCTTC. It translates to CAWTRDRGYGYTF.